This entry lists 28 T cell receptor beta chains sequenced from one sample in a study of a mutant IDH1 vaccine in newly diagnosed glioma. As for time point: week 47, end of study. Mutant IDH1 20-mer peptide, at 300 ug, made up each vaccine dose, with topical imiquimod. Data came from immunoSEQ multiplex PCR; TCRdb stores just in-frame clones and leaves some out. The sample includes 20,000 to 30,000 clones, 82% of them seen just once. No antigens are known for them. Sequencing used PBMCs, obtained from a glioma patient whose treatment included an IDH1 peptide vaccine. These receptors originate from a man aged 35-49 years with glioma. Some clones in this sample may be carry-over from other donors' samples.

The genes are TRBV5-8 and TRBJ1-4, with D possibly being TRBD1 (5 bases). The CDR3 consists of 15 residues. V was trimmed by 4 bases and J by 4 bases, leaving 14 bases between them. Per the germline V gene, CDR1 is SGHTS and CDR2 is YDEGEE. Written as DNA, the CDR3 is TGTGCCAGCAGCGGCGGGTGGGGGAATAATGAAAAACTGTTTTTT. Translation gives CASSGGWGNNEKLFF.

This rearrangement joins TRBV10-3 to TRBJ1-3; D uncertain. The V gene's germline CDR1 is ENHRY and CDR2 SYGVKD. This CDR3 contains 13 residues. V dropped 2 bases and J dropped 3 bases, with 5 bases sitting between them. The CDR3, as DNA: TGTGCCATCAGTGAGGCAATTGGAAACACCATATATTTT. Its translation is CAISEAIGNTIYF.

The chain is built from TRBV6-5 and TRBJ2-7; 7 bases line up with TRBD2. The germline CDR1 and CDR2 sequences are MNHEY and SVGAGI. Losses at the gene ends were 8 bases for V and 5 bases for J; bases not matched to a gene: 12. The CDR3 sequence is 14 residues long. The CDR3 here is CASGHFRGRDEQYF. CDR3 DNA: TGTGCCAGCGGCCATTTCCGGGGGAGGGACGAGCAGTACTTC.

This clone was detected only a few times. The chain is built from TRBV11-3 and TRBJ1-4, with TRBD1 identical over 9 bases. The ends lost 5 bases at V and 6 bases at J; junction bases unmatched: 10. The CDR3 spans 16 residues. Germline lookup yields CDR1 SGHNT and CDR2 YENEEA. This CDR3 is CASSPSDRGKYEKLFF. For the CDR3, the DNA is TGTGCCAGCAGCCCCTCCGACAGGGGGAAATATGAAAAACTGTTTTTT.

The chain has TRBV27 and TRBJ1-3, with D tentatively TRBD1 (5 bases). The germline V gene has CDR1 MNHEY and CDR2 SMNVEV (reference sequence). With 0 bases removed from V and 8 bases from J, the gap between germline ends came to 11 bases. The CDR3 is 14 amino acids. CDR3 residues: CASSLSRGRDTIYF. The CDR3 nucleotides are TGTGCCAGCAGTTTATCGAGGGGTAGGGACACCATATATTTT.

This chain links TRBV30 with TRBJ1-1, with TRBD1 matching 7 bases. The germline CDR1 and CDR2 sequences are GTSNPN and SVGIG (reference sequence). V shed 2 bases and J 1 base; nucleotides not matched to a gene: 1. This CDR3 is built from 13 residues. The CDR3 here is CAWSRTGNTEAFF. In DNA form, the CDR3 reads TGTGCCTGGAGTCGGACAGGGAACACTGAAGCTTTCTTT.

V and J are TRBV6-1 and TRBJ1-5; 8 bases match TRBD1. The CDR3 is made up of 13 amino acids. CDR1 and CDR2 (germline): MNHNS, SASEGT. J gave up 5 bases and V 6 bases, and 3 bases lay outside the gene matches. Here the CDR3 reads CASSQGAHQPQHF. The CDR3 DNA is TGTGCCAGCAGCCAGGGGGCACATCAGCCCCAGCATTTT.

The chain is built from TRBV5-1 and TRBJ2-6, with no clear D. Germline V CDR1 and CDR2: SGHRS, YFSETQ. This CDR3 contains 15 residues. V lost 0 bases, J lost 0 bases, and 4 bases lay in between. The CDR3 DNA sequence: TGCGCCAGCAGCTTGGGTAACTCTGGGGCCAACGTCCTGACTTTC. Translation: CASSLGNSGANVLTF.

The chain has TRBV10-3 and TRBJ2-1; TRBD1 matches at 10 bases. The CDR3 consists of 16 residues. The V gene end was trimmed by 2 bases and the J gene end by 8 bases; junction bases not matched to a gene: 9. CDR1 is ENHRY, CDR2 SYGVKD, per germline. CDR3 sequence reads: CAISEPASDRGDEQFF. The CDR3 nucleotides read TGTGCCATCAGTGAGCCCGCCTCGGACAGGGGGGATGAGCAGTTCTTC.

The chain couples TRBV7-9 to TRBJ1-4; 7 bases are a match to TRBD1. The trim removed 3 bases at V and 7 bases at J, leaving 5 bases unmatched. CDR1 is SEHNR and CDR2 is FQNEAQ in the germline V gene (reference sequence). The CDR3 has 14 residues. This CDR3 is CASSFTGVAEKLFF. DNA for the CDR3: TGTGCCAGCAGCTTTACAGGGGTGGCTGAAAAACTGTTTTTT.

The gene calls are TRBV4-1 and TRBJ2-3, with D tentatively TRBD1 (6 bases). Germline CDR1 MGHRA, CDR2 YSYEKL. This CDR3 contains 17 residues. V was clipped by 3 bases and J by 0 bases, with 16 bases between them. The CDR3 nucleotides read TGCGCCAGCAGCCATCGACGACAGGCGACTAGCACAGATACGCAGTATTTT. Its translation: CASSHRRQATSTDTQYF.

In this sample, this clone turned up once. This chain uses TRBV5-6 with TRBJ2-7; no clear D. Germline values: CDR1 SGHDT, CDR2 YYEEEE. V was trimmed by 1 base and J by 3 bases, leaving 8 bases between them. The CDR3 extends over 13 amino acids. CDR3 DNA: TGTGCCAGCAGCTTGAATGACGGCTACGAGCAGTACTTC. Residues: CASSLNDGYEQYF.

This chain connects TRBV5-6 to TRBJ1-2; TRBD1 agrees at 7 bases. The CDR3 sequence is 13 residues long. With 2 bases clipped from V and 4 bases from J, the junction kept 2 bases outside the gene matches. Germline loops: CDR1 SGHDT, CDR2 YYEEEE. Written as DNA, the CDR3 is TGTGCCAGCAGCTTCGGGACAGTCTATGGCTACACCTTC. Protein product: CASSFGTVYGYTF.

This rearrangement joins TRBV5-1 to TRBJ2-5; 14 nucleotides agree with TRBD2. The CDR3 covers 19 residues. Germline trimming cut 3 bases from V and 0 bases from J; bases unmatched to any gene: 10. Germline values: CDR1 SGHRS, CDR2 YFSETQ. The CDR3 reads CASSSLGLAGDGYQETQYF. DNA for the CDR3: TGCGCCAGCAGCTCCTTGGGACTAGCGGGGGATGGGTACCAAGAGACCCAGTACTTC.

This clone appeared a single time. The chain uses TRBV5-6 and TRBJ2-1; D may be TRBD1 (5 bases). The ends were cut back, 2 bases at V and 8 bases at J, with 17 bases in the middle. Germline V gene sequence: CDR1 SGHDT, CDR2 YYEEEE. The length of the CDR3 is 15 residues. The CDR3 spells CASSFGWTDSDEQFF. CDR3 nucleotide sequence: TGTGCCAGCAGCTTTGGGTGGACCGACAGCGATGAGCAGTTCTTC. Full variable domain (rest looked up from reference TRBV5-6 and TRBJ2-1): DAGVTQSPTHLIKTRGQQVTLRCSPKSGHDTVSWYQQALGQGPQFIFQYYEEEERQRGNFPDRFSGHQFPNYSSELNVNALLLGDSALYLCASSFGWTDSDEQFFGPGTRLTVL.

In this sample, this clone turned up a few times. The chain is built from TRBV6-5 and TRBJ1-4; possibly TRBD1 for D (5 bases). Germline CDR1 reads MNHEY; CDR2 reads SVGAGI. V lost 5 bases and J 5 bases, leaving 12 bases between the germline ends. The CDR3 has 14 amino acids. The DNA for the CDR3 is TGTGCCAGCAGTCTCGGGGCCGGGAATGAAAAACTGTTTTTT. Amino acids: CASSLGAGNEKLFF.

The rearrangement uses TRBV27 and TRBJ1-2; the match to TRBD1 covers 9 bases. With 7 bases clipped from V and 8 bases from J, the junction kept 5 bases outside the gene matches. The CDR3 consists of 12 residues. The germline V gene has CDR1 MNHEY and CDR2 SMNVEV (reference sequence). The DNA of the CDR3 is TGTGCCAGCACCCGGGACAGGGTAGGCTACACCTTC. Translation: CASTRDRVGYTF.

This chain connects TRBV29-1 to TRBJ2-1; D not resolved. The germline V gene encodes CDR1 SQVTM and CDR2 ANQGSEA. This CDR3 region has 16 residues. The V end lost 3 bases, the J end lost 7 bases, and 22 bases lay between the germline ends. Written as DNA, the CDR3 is TGCAGCGTTGACCCCTCCATAGGTCAGGCGTCGAATGAGCAGTTCTTC. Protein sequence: CSVDPSIGQASNEQFF.

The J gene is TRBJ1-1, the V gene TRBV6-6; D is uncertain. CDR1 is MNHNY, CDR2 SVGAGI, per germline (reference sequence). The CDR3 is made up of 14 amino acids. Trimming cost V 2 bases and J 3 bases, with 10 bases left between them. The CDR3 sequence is CASSYTNSDTEAFF. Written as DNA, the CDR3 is TGTGCCAGCAGTTACACCAATTCTGACACTGAAGCTTTCTTT.

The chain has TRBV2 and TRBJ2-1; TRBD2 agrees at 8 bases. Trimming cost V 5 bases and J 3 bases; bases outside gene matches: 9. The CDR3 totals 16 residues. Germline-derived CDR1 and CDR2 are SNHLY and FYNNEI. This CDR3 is CASSSSGGFGYNEQFF. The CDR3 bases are TGTGCCAGCAGTTCCAGCGGGGGTTTCGGCTACAATGAGCAGTTCTTC.

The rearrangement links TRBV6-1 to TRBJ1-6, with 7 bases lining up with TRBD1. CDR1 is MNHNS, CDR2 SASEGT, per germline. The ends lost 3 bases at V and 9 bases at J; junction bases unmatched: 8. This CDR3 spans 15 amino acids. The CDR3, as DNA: TGTGCCAGCAGTGAGTCGACAGGGTGGGGTTCACCCCTCCACTTT. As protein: CASSESTGWGSPLHF.

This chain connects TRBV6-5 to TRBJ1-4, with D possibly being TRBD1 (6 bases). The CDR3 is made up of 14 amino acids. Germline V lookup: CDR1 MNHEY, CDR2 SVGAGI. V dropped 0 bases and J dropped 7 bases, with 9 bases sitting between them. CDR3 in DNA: TGTGCCAGCAGTTACTCGGGAGGGGGTGAAAAACTGTTTTTT. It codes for CASSYSGGGEKLFF.

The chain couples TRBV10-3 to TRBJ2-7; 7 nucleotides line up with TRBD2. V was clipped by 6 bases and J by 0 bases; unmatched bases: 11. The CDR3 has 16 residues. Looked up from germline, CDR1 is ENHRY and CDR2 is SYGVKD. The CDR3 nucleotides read TGTGCCATCAGCAATGGCGGGGGTTCCGTCTCCTACGAGCAGTACTTC. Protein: CAISNGGGSVSYEQYF.

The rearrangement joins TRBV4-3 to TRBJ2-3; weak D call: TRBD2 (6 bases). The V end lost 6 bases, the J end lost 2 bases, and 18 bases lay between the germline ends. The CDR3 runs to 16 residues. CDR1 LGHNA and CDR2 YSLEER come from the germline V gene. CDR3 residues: CASSLVWDLDTDTQYF. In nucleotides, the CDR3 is TGCGCCAGCAGTCTAGTATGGGACTTAGACACAGATACGCAGTATTTT.

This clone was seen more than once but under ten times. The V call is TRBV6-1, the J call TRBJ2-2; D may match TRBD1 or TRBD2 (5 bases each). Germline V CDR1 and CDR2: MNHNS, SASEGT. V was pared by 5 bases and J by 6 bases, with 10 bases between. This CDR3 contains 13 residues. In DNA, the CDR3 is TGTGCCAGCAGTTCCCGGGGCCCCGGGGAGCTGTTTTTT. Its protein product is CASSSRGPGELFF.

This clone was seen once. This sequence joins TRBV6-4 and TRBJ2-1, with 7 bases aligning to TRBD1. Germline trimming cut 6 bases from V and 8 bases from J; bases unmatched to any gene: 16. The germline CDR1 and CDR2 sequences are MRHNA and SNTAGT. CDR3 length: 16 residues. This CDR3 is CASSISSGDRADEQFF. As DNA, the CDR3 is TGTGCCAGCAGCATTTCGTCTGGTGACAGGGCCGATGAGCAGTTCTTC.

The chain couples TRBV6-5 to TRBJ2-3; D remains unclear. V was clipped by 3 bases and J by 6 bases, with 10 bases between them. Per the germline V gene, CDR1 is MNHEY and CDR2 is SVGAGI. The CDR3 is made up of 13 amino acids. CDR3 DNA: TGTGCCAGCAGTTATACGGGCGTCGATACGCAGTATTTT. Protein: CASSYTGVDTQYF.

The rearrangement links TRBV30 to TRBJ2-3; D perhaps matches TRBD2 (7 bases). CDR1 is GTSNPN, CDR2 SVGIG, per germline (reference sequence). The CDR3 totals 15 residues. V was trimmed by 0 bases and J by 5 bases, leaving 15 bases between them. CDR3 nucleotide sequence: TGTGCCTGGAGTGTTCGGGGGGCCGGAGGAGATACGCAGTATTTT. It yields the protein CAWSVRGAGGDTQYF.